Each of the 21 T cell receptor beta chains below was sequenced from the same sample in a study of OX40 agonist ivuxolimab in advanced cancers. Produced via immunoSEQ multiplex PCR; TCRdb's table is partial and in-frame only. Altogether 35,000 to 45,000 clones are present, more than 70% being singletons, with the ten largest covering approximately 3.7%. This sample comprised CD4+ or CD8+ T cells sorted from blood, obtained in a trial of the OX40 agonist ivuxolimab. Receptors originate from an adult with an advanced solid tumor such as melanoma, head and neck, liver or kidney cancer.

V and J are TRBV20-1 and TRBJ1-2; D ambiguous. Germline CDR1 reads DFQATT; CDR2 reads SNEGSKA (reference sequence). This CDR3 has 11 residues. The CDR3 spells CSVGTNYGYTF. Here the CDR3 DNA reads TGCAGCGTGGGGACTAACTATGGCTACACCTTC.

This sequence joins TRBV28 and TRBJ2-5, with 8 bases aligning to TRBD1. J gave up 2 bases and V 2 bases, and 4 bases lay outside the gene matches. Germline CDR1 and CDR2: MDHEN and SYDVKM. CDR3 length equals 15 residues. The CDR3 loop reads CASSLGQGSQETQYF. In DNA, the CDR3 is TGTGCCAGCAGTTTAGGACAGGGCAGTCAAGAGACCCAGTACTTC.

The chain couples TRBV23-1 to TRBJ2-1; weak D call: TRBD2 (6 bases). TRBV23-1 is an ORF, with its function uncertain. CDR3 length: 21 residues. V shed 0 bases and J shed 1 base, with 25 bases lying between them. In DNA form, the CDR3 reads TGCGCCAGCAGTCAATCACCTAAGGGACCGACACCTGGGGGGTCCTACAATGAGCAGTTCTTC. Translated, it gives CASSQSPKGPTPGGSYNEQFF.

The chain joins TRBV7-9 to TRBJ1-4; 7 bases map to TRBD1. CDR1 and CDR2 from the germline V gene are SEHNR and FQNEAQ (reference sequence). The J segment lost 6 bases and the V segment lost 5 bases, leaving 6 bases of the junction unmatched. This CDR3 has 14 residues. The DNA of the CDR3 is TGTGCCAGCAGCGTAGGGGGCGCGGATGAAAAACTGTTTTTT. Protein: CASSVGGADEKLFF.

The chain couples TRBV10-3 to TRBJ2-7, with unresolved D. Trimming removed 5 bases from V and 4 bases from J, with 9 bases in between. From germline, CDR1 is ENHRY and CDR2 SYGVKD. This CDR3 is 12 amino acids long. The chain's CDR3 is CAISPSSYEQYF. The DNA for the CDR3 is TGTGCCATCAGTCCCTCCAGTTACGAGCAGTACTTC.

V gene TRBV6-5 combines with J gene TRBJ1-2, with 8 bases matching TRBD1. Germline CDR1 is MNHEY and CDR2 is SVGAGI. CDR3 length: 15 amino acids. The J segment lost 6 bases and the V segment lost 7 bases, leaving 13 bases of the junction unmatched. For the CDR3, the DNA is TGTGCCAGCACCCGCACCTTCATACAGGGGGATGGCTACACCTTC. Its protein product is CASTRTFIQGDGYTF.

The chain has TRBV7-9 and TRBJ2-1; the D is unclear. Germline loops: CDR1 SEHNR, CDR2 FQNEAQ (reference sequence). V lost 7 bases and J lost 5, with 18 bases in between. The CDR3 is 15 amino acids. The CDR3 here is CASTLRAAFNNEQFF. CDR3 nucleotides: TGTGCCAGCACCCTTCGCGCAGCGTTTAACAATGAGCAGTTCTTC.

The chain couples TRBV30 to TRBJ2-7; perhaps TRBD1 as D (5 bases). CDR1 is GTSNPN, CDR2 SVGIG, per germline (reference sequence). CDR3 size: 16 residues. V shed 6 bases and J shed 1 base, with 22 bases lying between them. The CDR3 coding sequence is TGTGCCTGCCTGGCTCCGGACAATAAGGGGTCCTACGAGCAGTACTTC. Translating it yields CACLAPDNKGSYEQYF.

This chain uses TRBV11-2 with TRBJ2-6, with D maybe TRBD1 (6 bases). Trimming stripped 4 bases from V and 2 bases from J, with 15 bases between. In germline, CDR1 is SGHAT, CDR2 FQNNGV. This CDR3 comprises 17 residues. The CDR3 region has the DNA TGTGCCAGCAGCTCTACAGGGCCAGGGGCTGGGGCCAACGTCCTGACTTTC. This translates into CASSSTGPGAGANVLTF.

The CDR3: CASSRLIPTGDGENIQYF. CDR3 sequence (DNA): TGTGCCAGCAGCCGACTTATCCCGACAGGAGATGGAGAAAACATTCAGTACTTC. This sequence joins TRBV7-2 and TRBJ2-4; tentatively, D is TRBD1 (6 bases). CDR1 is SGHTA, CDR2 FQGNSA, per germline. Trimming took off 5 bases at V and 5 bases at J, with 25 bases between the two ends. This CDR3 region has 18 residues.

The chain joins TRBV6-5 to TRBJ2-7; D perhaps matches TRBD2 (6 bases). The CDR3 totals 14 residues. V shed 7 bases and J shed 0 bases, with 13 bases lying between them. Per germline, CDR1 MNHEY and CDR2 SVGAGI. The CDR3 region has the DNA TGTGCCAGCACCCAAGCGGGCCCCTCCTACGAGCAGTACTTC. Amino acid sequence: CASTQAGPSYEQYF.

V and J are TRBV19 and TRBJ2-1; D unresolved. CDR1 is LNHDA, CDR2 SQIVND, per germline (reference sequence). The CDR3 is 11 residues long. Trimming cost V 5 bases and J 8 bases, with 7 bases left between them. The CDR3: CASSLRYEQFF. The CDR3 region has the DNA TGTGCCAGTAGTCTACGCTATGAGCAGTTCTTC. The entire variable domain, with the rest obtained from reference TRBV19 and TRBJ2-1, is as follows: DGGITQSPKYLFRKEGQNVTLSCEQNLNHDAMYWYRQDPGQGLRLIYYSQIVNDFQKGDIAEGYSVSREKKESFPLTVTSAQKNPTAFYLCASSLRYEQFFGPGTRLTVL.

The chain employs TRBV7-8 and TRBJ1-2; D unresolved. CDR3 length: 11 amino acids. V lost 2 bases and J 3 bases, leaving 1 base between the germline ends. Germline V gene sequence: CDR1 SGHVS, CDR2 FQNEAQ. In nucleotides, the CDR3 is TGTGCCAGCAGCTTATACTATGGCTACACCTTC. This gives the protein CASSLYYGYTF.

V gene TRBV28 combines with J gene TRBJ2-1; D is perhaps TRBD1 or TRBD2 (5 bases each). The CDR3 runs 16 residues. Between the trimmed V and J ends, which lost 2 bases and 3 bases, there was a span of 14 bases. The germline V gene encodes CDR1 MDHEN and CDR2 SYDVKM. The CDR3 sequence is CASSLGAAANYNEQFF. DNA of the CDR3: TGTGCCAGCAGTTTAGGGGCAGCGGCAAACTACAATGAGCAGTTCTTC.

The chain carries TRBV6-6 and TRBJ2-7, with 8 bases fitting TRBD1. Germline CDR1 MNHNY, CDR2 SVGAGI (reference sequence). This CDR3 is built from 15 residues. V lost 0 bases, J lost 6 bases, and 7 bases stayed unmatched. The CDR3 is CASSYSSRTGSEQYF. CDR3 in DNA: TGTGCCAGCAGTTACTCGAGTCGGACAGGGAGCGAGCAGTACTTC.

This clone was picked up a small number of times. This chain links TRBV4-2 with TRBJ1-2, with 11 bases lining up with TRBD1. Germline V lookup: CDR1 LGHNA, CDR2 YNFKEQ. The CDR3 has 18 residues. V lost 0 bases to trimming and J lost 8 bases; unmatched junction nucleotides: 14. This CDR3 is CASSQERTGGGLSGGYTF. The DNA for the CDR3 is TGTGCCAGCAGCCAAGAGAGGACAGGGGGCGGTCTATCGGGAGGCTACACCTTC.

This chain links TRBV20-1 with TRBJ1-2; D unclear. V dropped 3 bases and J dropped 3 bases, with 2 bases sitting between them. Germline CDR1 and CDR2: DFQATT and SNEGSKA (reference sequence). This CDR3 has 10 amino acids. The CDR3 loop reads CSASYYGYTF. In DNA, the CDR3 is TGCAGTGCTAGCTACTATGGCTACACCTTC.

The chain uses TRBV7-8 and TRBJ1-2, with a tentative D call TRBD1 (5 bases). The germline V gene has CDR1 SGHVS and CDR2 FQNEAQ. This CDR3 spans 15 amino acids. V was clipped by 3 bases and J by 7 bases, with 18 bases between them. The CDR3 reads CASSFGEGKIGGYTF. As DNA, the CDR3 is TGTGCCAGCAGCTTCGGGGAGGGGAAAATTGGTGGCTACACCTTC.

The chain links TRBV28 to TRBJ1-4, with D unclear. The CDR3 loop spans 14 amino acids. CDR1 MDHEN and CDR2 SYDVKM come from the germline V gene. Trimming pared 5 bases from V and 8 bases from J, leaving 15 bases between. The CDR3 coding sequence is TGTGCCAGCAGTCCCCGACTAGGAGGGGAAAAACTGTTTTTT. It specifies CASSPRLGGEKLFF.

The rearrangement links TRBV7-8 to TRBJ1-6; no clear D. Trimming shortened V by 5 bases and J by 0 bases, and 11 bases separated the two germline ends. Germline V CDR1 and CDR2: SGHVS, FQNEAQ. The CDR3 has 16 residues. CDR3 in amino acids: CASSLFGYSYNSPLHF. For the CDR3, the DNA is TGTGCCAGCAGCCTTTTCGGGTACTCCTATAATTCACCCCTCCACTTT.

CDR3 coding DNA: TGTGCCAGCAGTTTATTTGCCAGCGGGGGGCCCCCAAGCTCCTACGAGCAGTACTTC. Amino acids: CASSLFASGGPPSSYEQYF. The V gene is TRBV27, the J gene TRBJ2-7; 9 nucleotides align to TRBD2. With 1 base clipped from V and 0 bases from J, the junction kept 13 bases outside the gene matches. This CDR3 comprises 19 residues. Germline CDR1 MNHEY, CDR2 SMNVEV (reference sequence).